A single sample is the source of the 17 T cell receptor beta chains below, sequenced in a study of T cells in women clearing cervical HPV infection. Measured with immunoSEQ multiplex PCR; TCRdb has only the in-frame clones, and not every one. Listed are more than 20,000 clones; under 8.5% falls within the top ten. The sample taken for sequencing was blood buffy coat. The receptors here all came from a woman aged 18-69 years with a cervical HPV16 infection that either progressed to CIN3+ or cleared (not recorded which).

As regards this clone: At one end the junction does not follow the germline gene, possibly because of a read error. The observed sequence ends 3 residues before the CDR3 terminus, with the missing tail filled in from the germline J gene. Other nucleotide sequences in the sample specify the same CDR3. The chain links TRBV7-2 to TRBJ1-3; weak D call: TRBD1 (5 bases). The CDR3 is 15 amino acids. Germline loops: CDR1 SGHTA, CDR2 FQGNSA. The part of the CDR3 DNA that was read is TGTGCCAGCAGCTCGTACGGGACTGCTGGAAACACG. Amino acid sequence: CASSSYGTAGNT. The whole CDR3 reads CASSSYGTAGNTIYF.

On this clone itself: The read gets to within 3 residues of the CDR3 end, and the germline J gene fills in the rest. V is TRBV19 and J is TRBJ2-1, with 7 bases fitting TRBD1. Germline CDR1 LNHDA, CDR2 SQIVND (reference sequence). CDR3 length equals 15 residues. Germline trimming cut 2 bases from V and 3 bases from J; bases unmatched to any gene: 4. CDR3 DNA (partial): TGTGCCAGTAGTATAAAAGGGGGCCTCTACAATGAG. This translates into CASSIKGGLYNE. The whole CDR3 sequence reads CASSIKGGLYNEQFF.

Concerning this clone: The CDR3 end falls 3 residues outside the read, so it is completed with the germline J gene. This chain uses TRBV6-2 or TRBV6-3 with TRBJ2-7, with 9 bases fitting TRBD1. The length of the CDR3 is 14 residues. Trimming removed 7 bases from V and 2 bases from J; junction bases left unmatched: 6. Germline lookup yields CDR1 MNHEY and CDR2 SVGEGT. The DNA read from the CDR3 is TGTGCCAGCACCGGGACAGGGAGGGCCTACGAG. Translated: CASTGTGRAYE. The CDR3 as a whole reads CASTGTGRAYEQYF.

Of note for this clone: The read stops 3 residues short of the end of the CDR3; the missing end is completed from the germline J gene. This sequence joins TRBV20-1 and TRBJ2-2, with 7 bases aligning to TRBD1. The CDR3 has 13 residues. With V trimmed by 6 bases and J by 5 bases, 6 bases remained unmatched. CDR1 is DFQATT, CDR2 SNEGSKA, per germline (reference sequence). Here the CDR3 reads CSATGQATGELFF. The CDR3 DNA, read in part, is TGCAGTGCGACCGGACAGGCGACCGGGGAG.

CDR3 bases read: TGTGCCAGCAGCTCCACAGGGGGCGAG. It encodes CASSSTGGE. Given in full, the CDR3 is CASSSTGGEQYF. This chain links TRBV7-3 with TRBJ2-7; 8 bases are a match to TRBD1. The read is 3 residues too short to cover the CDR3 end, so that end is filled in from the germline J gene. CDR3 length: 12 amino acids. Germline V gene data show CDR1 as SGHTA and CDR2 as FQGTGA. Trimming removed 4 bases from V and 6 bases from J; junction bases left unmatched: 2.

This clone shows up as medium-sized by frequency. The CDR3 end falls 3 residues outside the read, so it is completed with the germline J gene. This chain joins TRBV18 and TRBJ1-1; no clear D gene. CDR3 length: 14 amino acids. V was trimmed by 2 bases and J by 1 base, leaving 8 bases between them. Germline V CDR1 and CDR2: KGHSH, LQKENI. Partial CDR3 DNA: TGTGCCAGCTCACCAATCTCAGGGAACACTGAA. This codes for CASSPISGNTE. The whole CDR3 region reads CASSPISGNTEAFF.

About this clone: The read finishes 3 residues shy of the CDR3 end, and the germline J gene is used to complete it. The V call is TRBV7-6, the J call TRBJ2-5; 9 bases are a match to TRBD2. The germline CDR1 and CDR2 sequences are SGHVS and FNYEAQ. J gave up 5 bases and V 7 bases, and 8 bases lay outside the gene matches. The CDR3 length is 14 residues. The chain's CDR3 is CASTRLADGETQYF. The sequenced part of the CDR3 DNA is TGTGCCAGCACCCGACTAGCGGATGGGGAGACC. Full variable domain (missing parts from reference TRBV7-6 and TRBJ2-5): GAGVSQSPRYKVTKRGQDVALRCDPISGHVSLYWYRQALGQGPEFLTYFNYEAQQDKSGLPNDRFSAERPEGSISTLTIQRTEQRDSAMYRCASTRLADGETQYFGPGTRLLVL.

Remarks on this clone: A read error may produce the germline difference seen at one junction end. The DNA ends 3 residues before the CDR3 does, and the rest of the CDR3 is filled in from the germline J gene. The genes are TRBV4-2 and TRBJ2-7; TRBD1 aligns across 7 bases. The CDR3 consists of 13 residues. In germline, CDR1 is LGHNA, CDR2 YNFKEQ. The CDR3 sequence: CASSRQGDSEQYF. CDR3 DNA, as far as it was read: TGCGCCAGCAGCCGACAGGGTGATTCCGAG.

Concerning this clone: The read stops 3 residues short of the end of the CDR3; the missing end is completed from the germline J gene. The rearrangement links TRBV16 to TRBJ2-5; the D is unclear. V dropped 0 bases and J dropped 5 bases, with 4 bases sitting between them. The CDR3 spans 12 residues. Looked up from germline, CDR1 is KGHSY and CDR2 is FQNENV. Here the CDR3 reads CASSQSRETQYF. The CDR3 bases that were read are TGTGCCAGCAGCCAATCTCGGGAGACC.

With regard to this clone: The read terminates 3 residues before the CDR3 end, so the remaining end is supplied by the germline J gene. The V and J genes are TRBV10-3 and TRBJ1-4; no definite D call. CDR3 length: 15 residues. V was trimmed by 0 bases and J by 6 bases, leaving 11 bases between them. The germline V gene encodes CDR1 ENHRY and CDR2 SYGVKD. CDR3 DNA (partial): TGTGCCATCAGTGAGTCCTGGGCGTCGGATGAAAAA. Translated: CAISESWASDEK. The CDR3, in full, reads CAISESWASDEKLFF.

A remark on this clone: With the read ending 3 residues before the CDR3 end, the germline J gene is used to fill in that end. This chain connects TRBV19 to TRBJ1-2; D is undetermined. The CDR3 consists of 14 residues. Germline CDR1 and CDR2: LNHDA and SQIVND (reference sequence). The CDR3 region is CASSASGPTDTYTF. The CDR3 bases that were read are TGTGCCAGTAGTGCTAGCGGGCCCACAGATACC.

As for this clone: The read ends 3 residues shy of where the CDR3 ends; the end is completed using the germline J gene. The chain employs TRBV6-2 or TRBV6-3 and TRBJ1-2, with TRBD1 identical over 9 bases. From germline, CDR1 is MNHEY and CDR2 SVGEGT. The CDR3 loop spans 17 amino acids. Trimming removed 4 bases from V and 3 bases from J; junction bases left unmatched: 12. The sequenced CDR3 bases are TGTGCCAGCAGTTTAACCGGACAGGGGAATTACGACTATGGC. As protein: CASSLTGQGNYDYG. The full CDR3 sequence reads CASSLTGQGNYDYGYTF.

A note on this clone: Coverage ceases 3 residues before the CDR3 finishes, and the germline J gene fills in the end. The chain is built from TRBV29-1 and TRBJ1-1, with 7 bases fitting TRBD1. The CDR3 totals 15 residues. The germline CDR1 and CDR2 sequences are SQVTM and ANQGSEA. The junction had 12 bases not matched to a gene; V was cut back by 7 bases and J by 1 base. CDR3 amino acids: CSAKGRGQRNTEAFF. The covered CDR3 bases are TGCAGCGCCAAAGGGAGGGGGCAGAGGAACACTGAA.

A word on this clone: The read comes to an end 3 residues before the CDR3 does, leaving the germline J gene to fill in the end. The chain combines TRBV7-9 with TRBJ2-5; D call uncertain. The CDR3 contains 14 residues. The V end lost 4 bases, the J end lost 2 bases, and 11 bases lay between the germline ends. The germline V gene has CDR1 SEHNR and CDR2 FQNEAQ (reference sequence). CDR3 DNA, as far as it was read: TGTGCCAGCAGCTATAACTCGCCACAAGAGACC. Its translation is CASSYNSPQET. The whole CDR3 sequence reads CASSYNSPQETQYF.

Comments on this clone: The observed sequence ends 3 residues before the CDR3 terminus, with the missing tail filled in from the germline J gene. The genes are TRBV19 and TRBJ2-2; D may be TRBD1 or TRBD2 (6 bases each). The CDR3 runs to 14 residues. Germline CDR1 and CDR2: LNHDA and SQIVND (reference sequence). CDR3 bases read: TGTGCCAGTAGTGAAAGGGGGAGGAATGAAAAG. It yields the protein CASSERGRNEK. The full CDR3 is CASSERGRNEKLFF.

A note on this clone: The observed sequence ends 3 residues before the CDR3 terminus, with the missing tail filled in from the germline J gene. The genes are TRBV7-9 and TRBJ2-2; 8 positions agree with TRBD1. The CDR3 sequence is 14 residues long. The germline CDR1 and CDR2 sequences are SEHNR and FQNEAQ (reference sequence). CDR3 bases read: TGTGCCAGCAGCCCCTGGACAGGGAGTTCACCG. This sequence encodes CASSPWTGSSP. The CDR3 reads in full as CASSPWTGSSPLFF. Full variable domain (rest looked up from reference TRBV7-9 and TRBJ2-2): DTGVSQNPRHKITKRGQNVTFRCDPISEHNRLYWYRQTLGQGPEFLTYFQNEAQLEKSRLLSDRFSAERPKGSFSTLEIQRTEQGDSAMYLCASSPWTGSSPLFFGEGSRLTVL.

On this clone itself: The CDR3 end lies 3 residues beyond the end of the read and is filled in from the germline J gene. The chain has TRBV5-1 and TRBJ1-2; tentatively, D is TRBD1 (5 bases). Germline CDR1 SGHRS, CDR2 YFSETQ. CDR3 length: 13 residues. CDR3 DNA (partial): TGCGCCAGCAGCTTGGGTGGGGCTGATCGA. This encodes CASSLGGADR. The whole CDR3 protein reads CASSLGGADRYTF. The whole variable domain, filled in from reference TRBV5-1 and TRBJ1-2, reads KAGVTQTPRYLIKTRGQQVTLSCSPISGHRSVSWYQQTPGQGLQFLFEYFSETQRNKGNFPGRFSGRQFSNSRSEMNVSTLELGDSALYLCASSLGGADRYTFGSGTRLTVV.